This paragraph covers one T cell receptor beta chain sequence. These data come from a study of T cell changes during pregnancy in multiple sclerosis. This CDR3 comprises 14 residues. Germline lookup yields CDR1 SGHTA and CDR2 FQGTGA. V lost 5 bases and J 2 bases, leaving 12 bases between the germline ends. Sequenced by immunoSEQ multiplex PCR; TCRdb stores in-frame clones only, minus some. In the table there are fewer than 55,000 clones, around 90% of which are singletons. The V gene is TRBV7-3, the J gene TRBJ1-1; the D gene is possibly TRBD1 (5 bases). The sample in question was CD4+ T cells from peripheral blood mononuclear cells, obtained in the third trimester of pregnancy. This clonotype originated in a female donor with multiple sclerosis, enrolled in a pregnancy study. The CDR3 loop is CASSPTDTNTEAFF. CDR3 nucleotides: TGTGCCAGCAGCCCGACGGACACAAACACTGAAGCTTTCTTT.